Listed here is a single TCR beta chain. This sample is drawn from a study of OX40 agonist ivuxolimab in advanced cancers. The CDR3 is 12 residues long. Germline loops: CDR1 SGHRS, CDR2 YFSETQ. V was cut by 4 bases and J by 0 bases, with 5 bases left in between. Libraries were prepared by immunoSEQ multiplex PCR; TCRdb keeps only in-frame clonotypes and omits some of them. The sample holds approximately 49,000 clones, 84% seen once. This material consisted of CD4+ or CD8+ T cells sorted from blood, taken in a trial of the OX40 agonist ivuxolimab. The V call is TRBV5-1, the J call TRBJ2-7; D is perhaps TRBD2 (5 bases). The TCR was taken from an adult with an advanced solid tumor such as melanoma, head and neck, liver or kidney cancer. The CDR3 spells CASSRDSYEQYF. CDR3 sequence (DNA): TGCGCCAGCAGCCGGGACTCCTACGAGCAGTACTTC.